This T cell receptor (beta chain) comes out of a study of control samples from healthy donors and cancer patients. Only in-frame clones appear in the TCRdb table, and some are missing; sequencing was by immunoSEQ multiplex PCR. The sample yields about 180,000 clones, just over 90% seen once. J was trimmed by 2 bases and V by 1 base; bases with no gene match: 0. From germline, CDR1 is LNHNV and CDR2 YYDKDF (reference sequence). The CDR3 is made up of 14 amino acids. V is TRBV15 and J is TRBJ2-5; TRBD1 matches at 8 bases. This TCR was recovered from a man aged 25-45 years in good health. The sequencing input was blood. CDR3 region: CATSRGQGQETQYF. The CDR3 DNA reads TGTGCCACCAGCAGAGGACAGGGGCAAGAGACCCAGTACTTC.